This T cell receptor beta chain was identified in a study of patients and donors after allogeneic stem cell transplantation. This clonotype occurred a few times. The CDR3 length is 13 residues. Deletions cut 8 bases from V and 10 bases from J, with 18 bases between. The germline CDR1 and CDR2 sequences are GTSNPN and SVGIG (reference sequence). One entry per CDR3 protein results from TCRdb running MiXCR on the RT-PCR reads. The data contain 150,000 to 200,000 distinct CDR3 sequences, roughly 31% of them seen just once; the ten biggest clones take up roughly 3%. The receptor comes from a human donor who was either an allogeneic HSCT recipient or a stem cell or donor lymphocyte infusion donor (not recorded which). It is not recorded whose cells these are; they may come from a transplant donor. The chain is built from TRBV30 and TRBJ1-6, with TRBD1 as a possible D gene (6 bases). Sequenced: blood, either unsorted or a sorted T cell fraction (not recorded which). DNA of the CDR3: TGTGCCGAAAACAGGGTATTCGACTCACCCCTCCACTTT. Protein sequence: CAENRVFDSPLHF.